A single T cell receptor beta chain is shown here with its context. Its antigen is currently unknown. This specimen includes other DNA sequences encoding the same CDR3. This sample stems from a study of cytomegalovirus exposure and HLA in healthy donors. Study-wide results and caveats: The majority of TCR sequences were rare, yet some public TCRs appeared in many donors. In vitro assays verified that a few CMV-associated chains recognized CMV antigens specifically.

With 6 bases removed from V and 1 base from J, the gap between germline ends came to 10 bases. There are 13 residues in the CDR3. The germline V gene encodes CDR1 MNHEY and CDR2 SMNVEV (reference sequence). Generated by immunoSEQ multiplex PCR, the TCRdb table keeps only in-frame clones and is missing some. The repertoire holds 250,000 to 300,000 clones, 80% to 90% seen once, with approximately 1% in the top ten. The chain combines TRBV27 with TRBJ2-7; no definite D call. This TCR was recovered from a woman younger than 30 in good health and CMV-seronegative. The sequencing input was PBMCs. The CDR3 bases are TGTGCCAGCAGCTCGGGTCCTTCCTACGAGCAGTACTTC. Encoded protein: CASSSGPSYEQYF.